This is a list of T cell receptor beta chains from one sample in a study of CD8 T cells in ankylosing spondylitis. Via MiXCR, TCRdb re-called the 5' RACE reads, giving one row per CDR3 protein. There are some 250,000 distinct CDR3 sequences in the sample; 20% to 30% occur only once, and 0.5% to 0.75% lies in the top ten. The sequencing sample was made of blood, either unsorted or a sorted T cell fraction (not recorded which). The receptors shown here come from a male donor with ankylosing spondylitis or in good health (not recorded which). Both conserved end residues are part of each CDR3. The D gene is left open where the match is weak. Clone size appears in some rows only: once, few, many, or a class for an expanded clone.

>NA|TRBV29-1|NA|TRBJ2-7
CSVGGRQTYEQYF
TGCAGCGTTGGAGGTCGTCAGACCTACGAGCAGTACTTC
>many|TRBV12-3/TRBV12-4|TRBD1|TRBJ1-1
CASRDRGSTEAFF
TGTGCCAGCAGGGACAGGGGGAGCACTGAAGCTTTCTTT
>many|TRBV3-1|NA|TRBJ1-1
CASSPSTGRFTEAFF
TGTGCCAGCAGCCCAAGCACGGGTCGGTTCACTGAAGCTTTCTTT
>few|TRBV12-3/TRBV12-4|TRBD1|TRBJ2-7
CASSSPPGTGESYEQYF
TGTGCCAGCAGTTCCCCCCCGGGGACAGGGGAGTCCTACGAGCAGTACTTC
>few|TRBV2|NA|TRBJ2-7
CASSASHEQYF
TGTGCCAGCAGCGCCAGCCACGAGCAGTACTTC
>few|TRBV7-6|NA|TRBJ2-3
CASSLAHTDTQYF
TGTGCCAGCAGCTTAGCCCACACAGATACGCAGTATTTT
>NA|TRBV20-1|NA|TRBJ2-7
CSANRPGPNYEQYF
TGCAGTGCAAATCGCCCCGGCCCCAACTACGAGCAGTACTTC
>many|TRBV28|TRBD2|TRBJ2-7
CASRRPGGNYEQYF
TGTGCCAGCAGACGGCCCGGGGGGAACTACGAGCAGTACTTC
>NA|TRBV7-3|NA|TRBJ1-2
CASSTRPGNYGYTF
TGTGCCAGCAGTACTAGGCCAGGCAACTATGGCTACACCTTC
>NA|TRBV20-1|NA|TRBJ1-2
CSAPTGGHGGYTF
TGCAGTGCGCCGACCGGGGGCCATGGAGGCTACACCTTC
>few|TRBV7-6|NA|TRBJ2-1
CASSSEHWAGQFF
TGTGCCAGCAGCTCCGAACATTGGGCTGGGCAGTTCTTC
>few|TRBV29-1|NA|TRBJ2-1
CSVQGYYNEQFF
TGCAGCGTTCAGGGCTACTACAATGAGCAGTTCTTC
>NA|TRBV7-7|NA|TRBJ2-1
CASSTSPSSYNEQFF
TGTGCTAGCAGCACTTCTCCTAGCTCCTACAATGAGCAGTTCTTC
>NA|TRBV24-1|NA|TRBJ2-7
CGEEGNYEQYF
TGTGGGGAGGAAGGGAACTACGAGCAGTACTTC
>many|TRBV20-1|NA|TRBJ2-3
CSARDQTSTQYF
TGCAGTGCTAGAGATCAGACGAGCACGCAGTATTTT
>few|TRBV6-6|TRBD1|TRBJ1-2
CASKEGQGYGYTF
TGTGCCAGCAAAGAGGGACAGGGATATGGCTACACCTTC
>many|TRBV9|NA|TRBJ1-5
CASSTGPTLNQPQHF
TGTGCCAGCTCTACTGGGCCGACGCTCAATCAGCCCCAGCATTTT
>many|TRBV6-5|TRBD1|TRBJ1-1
CASSYSGTGTSGTEAFF
TGTGCCAGCAGTTACTCCGGGACAGGGACGTCCGGCACTGAAGCTTTCTTT
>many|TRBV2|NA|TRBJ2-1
CASSDEQVRNEQFF
TGTGCCAGCAGTGATGAACAGGTTCGCAATGAGCAGTTCTTC
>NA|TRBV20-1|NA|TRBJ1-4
CSAREIQGSNEKLFF
TGCAGTGCTAGAGAGATCCAGGGTTCTAATGAAAAACTGTTTTTT
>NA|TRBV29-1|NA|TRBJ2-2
CSVDGGFGTGELFF
TGCAGCGTTGATGGGGGGTTTGGCACCGGGGAGCTGTTTTTT
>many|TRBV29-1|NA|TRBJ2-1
CSVVNRESYNEQFF
TGCAGCGTTGTGAACAGGGAGTCCTACAATGAGCAGTTCTTC
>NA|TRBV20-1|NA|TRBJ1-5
CSARRGDSNQPQHF
TGCAGTGCCCGTCGGGGGGATAGCAATCAGCCCCAGCATTTT
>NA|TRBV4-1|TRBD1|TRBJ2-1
CASSQSGGRSYNEQFF
TGCGCCAGCAGCCAGTCAGGGGGCCGCTCCTACAATGAGCAGTTCTTC